The 15 T cell receptor beta chains in this list originate from one sample, sequenced in a study of CD8 T cells in ankylosing spondylitis. Their cognate antigens are unknown. TCRdb called the 5' RACE reads again in MiXCR, with one record for every CDR3 protein. The table includes about 500,000 distinct CDR3 sequences, over 9.5% detected once. Study-wide results and limits: Characteristic of ankylosing spondylitis blood, it appeared, was a TCR beta motif comprising about eight highly homologous variants.

The sample was blood, either unsorted or a sorted T cell fraction (not recorded which). Receptors were obtained from a male donor with ankylosing spondylitis.

The table lists this clonotype with a few counts. The J gene is TRBJ2-4, the V gene TRBV20-1; D could derive from TRBD1 or TRBD2 (6 bases each). V lost 4 bases to trimming and J lost 0 bases, with 13 bases between them. The CDR3 sequence is 15 residues long. Germline V gene lookup returns CDR1 DFQATT and CDR2 SNEGSKA (reference sequence). Here the CDR3 DNA reads TGCAGTGCTATCGATGGGGGGCTAGCCAAAAACATTCAGTACTTC. This sequence encodes CSAIDGGLAKNIQYF.

About this clonotype itself: A much more abundant neighbour one base away suggests this may be a read error. Because the CDR3 is missing its conserved closing phenylalanine or tryptophan, this is likely a read error. The rearrangement links TRBV5-6 to TRBJ2-1, with unresolved D. The germline gives CDR1 SGHDT, CDR2 YYEEEE. The CDR3 loop spans 11 amino acids. V was trimmed by 2 bases and J by 6 bases, leaving 3 bases between them. CDR3 coding DNA: TGTGCCAGCAGCTTCGTCAATGAGCAGTTCTCC. It translates to CASSFVNEQFS.

This clonotype was detected a few times. The V call is TRBV11-2, the J call TRBJ2-1; perhaps D is TRBD1 or TRBD2 (5 bases each). This CDR3 is 15 amino acids long. The germline CDR1 and CDR2 sequences are SGHAT and FQNNGV. The germline V and J ends were trimmed by 3 bases and 6 bases, with 15 bases remaining between them. Written as DNA, the CDR3 is TGTGCCAGCAGCTTTCGCCGGGGACGGACCAATGAGCAGTTCTTC. Translating it yields CASSFRRGRTNEQFF. Complete variable domain (other parts from reference TRBV11-2 and TRBJ2-1): EAGVAQSPRYKIIEKRQSVAFWCNPISGHATLYWYQQILGQGPKLLIQFQNNGVVDDSQLPKDRFSAERLKGVDSTLKIQPAKLEDSAVYLCASSFRRGRTNEQFFGPGTRLTVL.

This clonotype appeared many times. The rearrangement links TRBV5-1 to TRBJ2-5; 8 bases map to TRBD2. This CDR3 has 14 amino acids. Trimming removed 1 base from V and 1 base from J; junction bases left unmatched: 0. Germline CDR1 and CDR2: SGHRS and YFSETQ. CDR3 nucleotides: TGCGCCAGCAGCTTGACTAGCGGCCAAGAGACCCAGTACTTC. Amino acids: CASSLTSGQETQYF.

This clonotype was seen a few times. The junction departs from germline at one end; a sequencing error may be responsible. The CDR3 sequence is CASSLSGLSFRIF. CDR3 DNA sequence: TGTGCCAGCAGCCTGTCGGGACTTTCGTTCAGAATCTTC. The chain couples TRBV7-2 to TRBJ1-2, with D possibly TRBD1 on 5 matching bases. The length of the CDR3 is 13 residues. Germline loops: CDR1 SGHTA, CDR2 FQGNSA.

This clonotype was observed a handful of times. The genes are TRBV10-3 and TRBJ1-1, with 7 bases aligning to TRBD1. The CDR3 length is 14 residues. Trimming cost V 5 bases and J 1 base; bases outside gene matches: 4. The germline V gene encodes CDR1 ENHRY and CDR2 SYGVKD. The CDR3: CAISRDRENTEAFF. The DNA of the CDR3 is TGTGCCATCAGTCGGGACAGAGAGAACACTGAAGCTTTCTTT.

The chain employs TRBV20-1 and TRBJ1-2; D not resolved. The CDR3 consists of 11 residues. The germline V gene has CDR1 DFQATT and CDR2 SNEGSKA (reference sequence). Deletions cut 3 bases from V and 2 bases from J, with 4 bases between. CDR3 sequence: CSASANYGYTF. The CDR3 nucleotides are TGCAGTGCTAGCGCGAACTATGGCTACACCTTC.

This clonotype turned up a few times. The CDR3 reads CASSPGQGAKAFF. The DNA of the CDR3 is TGTGCCAGCAGTCCGGGACAGGGGGCGAAAGCTTTCTTT. The rearrangement joins TRBV25-1 to TRBJ1-1; 12 positions agree with TRBD1. Germline V CDR1 and CDR2: MGHDK, SYGVNS. The trim removed 5 bases at V and 9 bases at J, leaving 4 bases unmatched. The CDR3 is made up of 13 amino acids.

The J gene is TRBJ1-4, the V gene TRBV27, with unresolved D. The CDR3 is 14 residues long. The V gene lost 2 bases and the J gene lost 10 bases, with 14 bases spanning the gap. Germline values: CDR1 MNHEY, CDR2 SMNVEV (reference sequence). CDR3 protein: CASSLTGIQGKLFF. The CDR3, as DNA: TGTGCCAGCAGTTTAACGGGCATCCAAGGAAAACTGTTTTTT.

The chain joins TRBV25-1 to TRBJ2-3; 11 bases map to TRBD2. V gave up 1 base and J gave up 5 bases; unmatched junction bases: 5. The CDR3 is 16 residues long. The V gene's germline CDR1 is MGHDK and CDR2 SYGVNS. The CDR3 here is CASSESVAGGRDTQYF. CDR3 coding DNA: TGTGCCAGCAGTGAATCAGTAGCGGGAGGGAGAGATACGCAGTATTTT.

Many counts were recorded for this clonotype. The rearrangement uses TRBV7-9 and TRBJ1-1; D may be TRBD1 (6 bases). V was shortened by 6 bases and J by 4 bases, with 15 bases between the two germline ends. Germline loops: CDR1 SEHNR, CDR2 FQNEAQ (reference sequence). The CDR3 loop spans 14 amino acids. The CDR3 loop reads CASSPGDLSTEAFF. The CDR3 DNA follows: TGTGCCAGCAGTCCAGGGGATTTAAGCACTGAAGCTTTCTTT.

This clonotype was seen ten or more times. The chain links TRBV5-4 to TRBJ2-7, with 7 bases that match TRBD2. CDR1 and CDR2 from the germline V gene are SGHNT and YYREEE (reference sequence). This CDR3 spans 15 amino acids. V was pared by 3 bases and J by 2 bases, with 8 bases of the junction left unmatched. The CDR3 nucleotides read TGTGCCAGCAGCTGGGAGGGTATGTCTACCTACGAGCAGTACTTC. It encodes CASSWEGMSTYEQYF.

This clonotype was observed a few times. The V gene is TRBV29-1, the J gene TRBJ2-5, with a possible D match to TRBD1 (8 bases). The CDR3 is made up of 15 amino acids. V gave up 2 bases and J gave up 5 bases, with 18 bases separating them. Germline values: CDR1 SQVTM, CDR2 ANQGSEA. The DNA of the CDR3 is TGCAGCGTTGAACCTGGCACAGGGGGAGGGGAGACCCAGTACTTC. Protein sequence: CSVEPGTGGGETQYF.

This clonotype has a handful of counts. The genes are TRBV7-2 and TRBJ2-3; weak D call: TRBD2 (6 bases). V was clipped by 5 bases and J by 11 bases, with 14 bases between them. Germline CDR1 is SGHTA and CDR2 is FQGNSA. This CDR3 spans 12 amino acids. The CDR3 DNA reads as TGTGCCAGCAGCAGGGACTCCCGTGAGCAGTATTTT. Its translation is CASSRDSREQYF.

The CDR3 DNA reads TGTGCCAGCAGCCCACTGGGGGATGAGCAGTTCTTC. It translates to CASSPLGDEQFF. The rearrangement joins TRBV7-9 to TRBJ2-1; D is tentatively TRBD1 or TRBD2 (5 bases each). The CDR3 is made up of 12 amino acids. CDR1 is SEHNR, CDR2 FQNEAQ, per germline (reference sequence). V gave up 5 bases and J gave up 8 bases, with 10 bases separating them.